The next 22 T cell receptor beta chains were all read from a single sample in a study of T-cell reconstitution after alpha-beta-depleted transplantation in children. Construction of the TCRbeta library involved unique molecular identifiers. TCRdb recomputed calls from the PCR reads with MiXCR, one row per CDR3 protein. The sample holds about 900,000 distinct CDR3 sequences, under 30% seen once. The source was PBMCs, mostly from graft donor cells, collected 360 days after TCRalphabeta/CD19-depleted stem cell transplant. Source of these receptors: a boy less than two years old who had a stem cell transplant for SCID, so the T cells may come from the graft donor.

The gene calls are TRBV5-8 and TRBJ2-1; 9 bases match TRBD1. Germline CDR1 reads SGHTS; CDR2 reads YDEGEE. The V segment lost 4 bases and the J segment 7 bases; nucleotides outside the gene matches: 9. The CDR3 runs to 15 residues. The CDR3 sequence: CASSHGNRGHNEQFF. The DNA of the CDR3 is TGTGCCAGCAGCCATGGGAACAGGGGGCATAATGAGCAGTTCTTC.

The V and J genes are TRBV18 and TRBJ2-5; 7 bases align to TRBD2. V was clipped by 3 bases and J by 4 bases; unmatched bases: 5. Germline CDR1 KGHSH, CDR2 LQKENI. The CDR3 is 14 residues long. The CDR3 coding sequence is TGTGCCAGCTCACCCTCGATAGCGGGAGAGACCCAGTACTTC. Amino acid sequence: CASSPSIAGETQYF.

This clonotype occurred once. The CDR3: CASSFFLANTGELFF. In nucleotides, the CDR3 is TGTGCCAGCAGCTTTTTCCTCGCGAACACCGGGGAGCTGTTTTTT. The V gene is TRBV7-8, the J gene TRBJ2-2, with D hard to call. This CDR3 region has 15 residues. V was pared by 3 bases and J by 0 bases, with 8 bases between. Germline V gene sequence: CDR1 SGHVS, CDR2 FQNEAQ. The variable domain in full, with the rest retrieved from reference TRBV7-8 and TRBJ2-2, is GAGVSQSPRYKVAKRGQDVALRCDPISGHVSLFWYQQALGQGPEFLTYFQNEAQLDKSGLPSDRFFAERPEGSVSTLKIQRTQQEDSAVYLCASSFFLANTGELFFGEGSRLTVL.

This sequence joins TRBV20-1 and TRBJ2-5; the D is unclear. The CDR3 runs 11 residues. Germline V lookup: CDR1 DFQATT, CDR2 SNEGSKA (reference sequence). Trimming removed 6 bases from V and 5 bases from J, with 10 bases in between. This CDR3 reads CSAPNIETQYF. For the CDR3, the DNA is TGCAGTGCCCCTAACATCGAGACCCAGTACTTC.

This clonotype was counted between two and nine times. The chain has TRBV29-1 and TRBJ2-7; 7 bases agree with TRBD1. Germline lookup yields CDR1 SQVTM and CDR2 ANQGSEA. The CDR3 consists of 14 residues. Germline trimming cut 0 bases from V and 2 bases from J; bases unmatched to any gene: 4. The CDR3 nucleotides are TGCAGCGTTGAAGAAGGGGACAGAGCCTACGAGCAGTACTTC. Its translation: CSVEEGDRAYEQYF.

This clonotype came up a few times. The rearrangement uses TRBV20-1 and TRBJ1-3; no clear D gene. V was trimmed by 1 base and J by 5 bases, leaving 15 bases between them. CDR3 size: 15 residues. Per the germline V gene, CDR1 is DFQATT and CDR2 is SNEGSKA (reference sequence). The CDR3 spells CSARVIGQTRNTIYF. CDR3 DNA: TGCAGTGCTAGAGTAATTGGCCAGACCAGAAACACCATATATTTT.

This CDR3 reads CASSRRTGEKLFF. CDR3 DNA: TGTGCCAGTAGTCGGCGGACAGGGGAAAAACTGTTTTTT. The chain employs TRBV19 and TRBJ1-4; 8 nucleotides agree with TRBD1. The V gene's germline CDR1 is LNHDA and CDR2 SQIVND (reference sequence). The ends lost 5 bases at V and 8 bases at J; junction bases unmatched: 4. The CDR3 runs to 13 residues.

This clonotype was seen a few times. The CDR3 region is CASTRDPGTQYF. In DNA form, the CDR3 reads TGTGCCAGCACTCGGGACCCGGGGACGCAGTATTTT. This rearrangement joins TRBV12-3 or TRBV12-4 to TRBJ2-3; the D call may be TRBD1 or TRBD2 (5 bases each). The CDR3 loop spans 12 amino acids. Trimming removed 7 bases at V and 9 bases at J, with 14 bases between.

This clonotype was detected only a few times. J is TRBJ2-1 and V is TRBV21-1; TRBD1 is taken as the D call from the table, unchecked against the DNA. TRBV21-1 is classified as a pseudogene. The CDR3 runs to 14 residues. CDR3 in amino acids: CASRGQGEGNEQFF. CDR3 in DNA: TGTGCCAGCAGGGGACAGGGGGAAGGGAATGAGCAGTTCTTC.

V gene TRBV2 combines with J gene TRBJ1-1; D not certain. CDR3 length: 15 residues. V gave up 1 base and J gave up 5 bases, with 14 bases separating them. Germline assignment: CDR1 SNHLY and CDR2 FYNNEI. This chain's CDR3 is CASSEDGTPRTEAFF. In DNA, the CDR3 is TGTGCCAGCAGTGAAGACGGCACCCCGAGGACTGAAGCTTTCTTT.

In this sample, this clonotype turned up a few times. The genes are TRBV7-8 and TRBJ2-2, with D tentatively TRBD1 or TRBD2 (6 bases each). Germline-derived CDR1 and CDR2 are SGHVS and FQNEAQ. There are 15 residues in the CDR3. Trimming pared 3 bases from V and 7 bases from J, leaving 15 bases between. CDR3 DNA sequence: TGTGCCAGCAGCTTCGGGGGCCGAAACGACGGGGAGCTGTTTTTT. Its translation is CASSFGGRNDGELFF.

The chain links TRBV28 to TRBJ2-5; no firm D call. Deletions cut 5 bases from V and 5 bases from J, with 9 bases between. Germline CDR1 MDHEN, CDR2 SYDVKM. CDR3 length: 12 residues. The CDR3 sequence: CASSTPLETQYF. The DNA for the CDR3 is TGTGCCAGCAGTACCCCCCTTGAGACCCAGTACTTC.

This sequence joins TRBV21-1 and TRBJ2-3; the table's D gene call, TRBD1, was not cross checked with the DNA. TRBV21-1 is a pseudogene locus. The CDR3 spans 15 residues. The CDR3 sequence is CASSKDIPGTDTQYF. In DNA, the CDR3 is TGTGCCAGCAGCAAAGACATCCCCGGAACAGATACGCAGTATTTT.

The chain has TRBV24-1 and TRBJ2-5; either TRBD1 or TRBD2 may supply D (6 bases each). V was clipped by 8 bases and J by 3 bases, with 12 bases between them. This CDR3 region has 13 residues. The germline CDR1 and CDR2 sequences are KGHDR and SFDVKD. CDR3 nucleotide sequence: TGTGCCACCAAGAGGGGGGCAAAAGAGACCCAGTACTTC. Its translation: CATKRGAKETQYF.

This clonotype showed up just a few times. The gene calls are TRBV12-3 or TRBV12-4 and TRBJ2-3, with D hard to call. The CDR3 has 14 amino acids. The V end lost 4 bases, the J end lost 2 bases, and 10 bases lay between the germline ends. The CDR3 spells CASSYRAPTDTQYF. The CDR3 DNA reads TGTGCCAGCAGTTACCGTGCCCCCACAGATACGCAGTATTTT.

This chain links TRBV29-1 with TRBJ2-3, with 7 bases matching TRBD1. Trimming took 6 bases from V and 6 from J; bases not matched to a gene: 3. The CDR3 length is 11 residues. CDR1 SQVTM and CDR2 ANQGSEA come from the germline V gene. Here the CDR3 DNA reads TGCAGCGTGGAACAGGGGGATACGCAGTATTTT. This translates into CSVEQGDTQYF.

In its sample, this clonotype was seen many times. The chain combines TRBV6-2 or TRBV6-3 with TRBJ2-2, with no clear D. V lost 6 bases and J lost 4, with 9 bases in between. The CDR3 covers 13 residues. CDR1 MNHEY and CDR2 SVGEGT come from the germline V gene. The CDR3 is CASSPLVTGELFF. CDR3 DNA: TGTGCCAGCAGCCCATTGGTCACCGGGGAGCTGTTTTTT.

This chain connects TRBV29-1 to TRBJ1-2, with 7 bases identical to TRBD1. The V gene end was trimmed by 6 bases and the J gene end by 3 bases; junction bases not matched to a gene: 10. The CDR3 sequence is 14 residues long. Germline loops: CDR1 SQVTM, CDR2 ANQGSEA. The CDR3 DNA reads as TGCAGCGTGTTCCGGACAGGATCCCACTATGGCTACACCTTC. Amino acid sequence: CSVFRTGSHYGYTF.

About this clonotype: This may arise from a read error, as a much more abundant clone is one base away. V gene TRBV2 combines with J gene TRBJ2-2, with TRBD1 as a possible D gene (5 bases). The CDR3 has 14 residues. Deletions cut 6 bases from V and 0 bases from J, with 8 bases between. Germline-derived CDR1 and CDR2 are SNHLY and FYNNEI. In DNA form, the CDR3 reads TGTGCCAGCAGGGAGACAGCGAACACCGGGGAGCTGTTTTTT. Its protein product is CASRETANTGELFF. Combining the CDR3 with reference TRBV2 and TRBJ2-2 gives the whole variable domain EPEVTQTPSHQVTQMGQEVILRCVPISNHLYFYWYRQILGQKVEFLVSFYNNEISEKSEIFDDQFSVERPDGSNFTLKIRSTKLEDSAMYFCASRETANTGELFFGEGSRLTVL.

In its sample, this clonotype was seen a few times. The V gene is TRBV7-2, the J gene TRBJ1-6; perhaps TRBD1 as D (6 bases). Germline V gene lookup returns CDR1 SGHTA and CDR2 FQGNSA. There are 15 residues in the CDR3. V lost 5 bases, J lost 9 bases, and 17 bases lay in between. The chain's CDR3 is CASSITQGLGSPLHF. The CDR3 DNA is TGTGCCAGCAGCATTACACAGGGTCTGGGTTCACCCCTCCACTTT.

V usage is TRBV12-3 or TRBV12-4 and J usage is TRBJ2-3, with TRBD2 matching over 9 bases. Losses at the gene ends were 5 bases for V and 1 base for J; bases not matched to a gene: 7. The CDR3 has 16 amino acids. CDR3 protein: CASSPRAGGRTDTQYF. CDR3 DNA sequence: TGTGCCAGCAGTCCAAGGGCGGGGGGGCGCACAGATACGCAGTATTTT.

This clonotype was seen a handful of times. This chain links TRBV30 with TRBJ2-5; no reliable D call. Germline V lookup: CDR1 GTSNPN, CDR2 SVGIG (reference sequence). CDR3 length: 13 amino acids. V was shortened by 4 bases and J by 4 bases, with 13 bases between the two germline ends. The CDR3 region has the DNA TGTGCCTGGAACCGGCAGGAGAGAGAGACCCAGTACTTC. It yields the protein CAWNRQERETQYF.